Described below is a single T cell receptor beta chain sequence and its context. Per the original data handling: Reference gene primers were amplified, and this amplification served to estimate nucleated cell counts. Sequenced by immunoSEQ multiplex PCR; TCRdb stores in-frame clones only, minus some. The V and J calls and clone size were taken over from that table, and D and trimming were inferred from the DNA. The sample has about 220,000 clones; 75% to 90% are singletons. The data were taken from a study of blood T cell repertoires in COVID-19. Background on the study: Specimens from acute and convalescent COVID-19 originated in the United States, Italy and Spain.

During active infection, Seattle patients enrolled and were then monitored through disease. CDR1 and CDR2 (germline): SQVTM, ANQGSEA. V lost 4 bases and J 6 bases, leaving 10 bases between the germline ends. The CDR3 loop spans 12 amino acids. What was sequenced was peripheral blood. The rearrangement joins TRBV29-1 to TRBJ1-5, with D possibly being TRBD1 (5 bases). This TCR was recovered from a woman in her 70s with COVID-19, enrolled during active disease. CDR3 sequence (DNA): TGCAGCGTTGGTCAGGGAAGTCAGCCCCAGCATTTT. This codes for CSVGQGSQPQHF.